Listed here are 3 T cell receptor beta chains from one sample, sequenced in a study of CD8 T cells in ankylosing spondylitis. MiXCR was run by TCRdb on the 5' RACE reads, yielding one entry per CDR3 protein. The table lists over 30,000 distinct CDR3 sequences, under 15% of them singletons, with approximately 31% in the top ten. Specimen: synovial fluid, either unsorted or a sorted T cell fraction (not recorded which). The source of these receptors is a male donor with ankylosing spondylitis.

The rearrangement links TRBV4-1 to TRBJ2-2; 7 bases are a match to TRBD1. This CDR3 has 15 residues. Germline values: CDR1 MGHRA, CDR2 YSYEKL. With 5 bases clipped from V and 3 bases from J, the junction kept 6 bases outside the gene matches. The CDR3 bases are TGCGCCAGCAGCTGGCAGGGACAGCACACCGGGGAGCTGTTTTTT. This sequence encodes CASSWQGQHTGELFF.

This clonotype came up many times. In DNA form, the CDR3 reads TGTGCCAGCAGCCAAGGGTCTAGCGGGATGTATGAGCAGTTCTTC. Protein product: CASSQGSSGMYEQFF. The chain is built from TRBV14 and TRBJ2-1; TRBD2 matches at 9 bases. The CDR3 spans 15 residues. J gave up 8 bases and V 1 base, and 6 bases lay outside the gene matches. The germline gives CDR1 SGHDN, CDR2 FVKESK.

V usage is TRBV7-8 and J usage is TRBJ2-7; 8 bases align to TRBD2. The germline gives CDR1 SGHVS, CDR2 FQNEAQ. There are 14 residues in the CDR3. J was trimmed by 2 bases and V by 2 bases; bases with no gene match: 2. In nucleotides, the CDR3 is TGTGCCAGCAGCTTAAGAGCGGGAGCCTACGAGCAGTACTTC. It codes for CASSLRAGAYEQYF.